The clone carrying this T cell receptor beta chain was picked up a small number of times. PCR was performed a second time for about 6 to 12 cycles using a sample-barcoded 5' primer and a J-beta primer mix. MiXCR was run by TCRdb on the 5' RACE reads, yielding one entry per CDR3 protein. The table has roughly 700,000 distinct CDR3 sequences, roughly 49% seen once. This sample is part of a study of blood T cells in healthy people across ages. The CDR3 is 13 amino acids. V was clipped by 5 bases and J by 4 bases; unmatched bases: 2. V and J are TRBV12-3 or TRBV12-4 and TRBJ2-1; TRBD2 aligns across 7 bases. This TCR was recovered from a woman aged 60-75 years in good health. The sequenced sample was blood. The CDR3, as DNA: TGTGCCAGCAGTAGGACTAGTTACAATGAGCAGTTCTTC. Its protein is CASSRTSYNEQFF.